The rows below give T cell receptor beta chains drawn from one sample of a study of blood T cell repertoires in COVID-19. Method: immunoSEQ multiplex PCR; TCRdb's copy keeps in-frame clones and lacks some. Counted here are 84,000 or so clones, 65% to 85% occurring once; the ten biggest clones make up roughly a sixth. The sample was peripheral blood. The receptors here all came from a woman of 80 years or more with acute or convalescent COVID-19. CDR3s include the opening cysteine and the closing phenylalanine or tryptophan. D genes are given only for firm matches. Only part of the rows carry a size: once, few, many, or a class if the clone is expanded.

len: 15
abundance: NA
d_gene: NA
v_gene: TRBV7-3
j_gene: TRBJ2-3
CDR3nt: TGTGCCAGCAGCTTATCGTCAGGGTACACAGATACGCAGTATTTT
CDR3aa: CASSLSSGYTDTQYF

len: 10
abundance: NA
d_gene: NA
v_gene: TRBV6-5
j_gene: TRBJ2-7
CDR3nt: TGTGCCAGTCGCCTATACGAGCAGTACTTC
CDR3aa: CASRLYEQYF

len: 13
abundance: NA
d_gene: TRBD1
v_gene: TRBV30
j_gene: TRBJ1-2
CDR3nt: TGTGCCAGGTGGGACAGGGATGACTATGGCTACACCTTC
CDR3aa: CARWDRDDYGYTF

len: 16
abundance: NA
d_gene: NA
v_gene: TRBV30
j_gene: TRBJ1-5
CDR3nt: TGTGCCTGGAGTGATAAACGCCTAGGGGGCAATCAGCCCCAGCATTTT
CDR3aa: CAWSDKRLGGNQPQHF

len: 13
abundance: once
d_gene: NA
v_gene: TRBV10-3
j_gene: TRBJ1-5
CDR3nt: TGTGCCATCAGTGAGTCGTTCGGTCAGCCCCAGCATTTT
CDR3aa: CAISESFGQPQHF

len: 14
abundance: NA
d_gene: NA
v_gene: TRBV10-3
j_gene: TRBJ1-2
CDR3nt: TGTGCCATCAGTGACGCGGAGGGCGACTATGGCTACACCTTC
CDR3aa: CAISDAEGDYGYTF

len: 16
abundance: NA
d_gene: TRBD2
v_gene: TRBV18
j_gene: TRBJ2-1
CDR3nt: TGTGCCAGCTCACCATTAGGCACTAGCGGGGGGACTGAGCAGTTCTTC
CDR3aa: CASSPLGTSGGTEQFF

len: 14
abundance: many
d_gene: NA
v_gene: TRBV5-6
j_gene: TRBJ2-7
CDR3nt: TGTGCCAGCAGCCCAACGGGACGAAGCGGGGAGCAGTACTTC
CDR3aa: CASSPTGRSGEQYF

len: 14
abundance: once
d_gene: NA
v_gene: TRBV6-5
j_gene: TRBJ2-3
CDR3nt: TGTGCTTATCGACAGGAACAAGGGGCAGATACGCAGTATTTT
CDR3aa: CAYRQEQGADTQYF

len: 12
abundance: NA
d_gene: NA
v_gene: TRBV30
j_gene: TRBJ2-7
CDR3nt: TGTGCCTGGAGGACTGGTGCCTACGAGCAGTACTTC
CDR3aa: CAWRTGAYEQYF

len: 16
abundance: once
d_gene: TRBD1
v_gene: TRBV28
j_gene: TRBJ2-5
CDR3nt: TGTGCCAGCAGTTTACGAGGTCAGGGGGTGAAAGAGACCCAGTACTTC
CDR3aa: CASSLRGQGVKETQYF

len: 16
abundance: NA
d_gene: NA
v_gene: TRBV5-1
j_gene: TRBJ1-6
CDR3nt: TGCGCCAGCAGAAACCTAGAGGCAGGGGCTAATTCACCCCTCCACTTT
CDR3aa: CASRNLEAGANSPLHF

len: 14
abundance: once
d_gene: NA
v_gene: TRBV27
j_gene: TRBJ1-5
CDR3nt: TGTGCCAGCGGCCCCTCGGTAGGACTACAGCCCCAGCATTTT
CDR3aa: CASGPSVGLQPQHF

len: 14
abundance: NA
d_gene: TRBD1
v_gene: TRBV20-1
j_gene: TRBJ1-2
CDR3nt: TGCAGTGCTAGTCCCGGGACAGGGGTTAGTGGCTACACCTTC
CDR3aa: CSASPGTGVSGYTF

len: 14
abundance: NA
d_gene: NA
v_gene: TRBV7-9
j_gene: TRBJ1-2
CDR3nt: TGTGCCAGCAGCCCCAAGGGGACTGGCTATGGCTACACCTTC
CDR3aa: CASSPKGTGYGYTF

len: 14
abundance: NA
d_gene: TRBD1
v_gene: TRBV19
j_gene: TRBJ1-6
CDR3nt: TGTGCCAGTACCAGAGAGGGGGCGAATTCACCCCTCCACTTT
CDR3aa: CASTREGANSPLHF

len: 14
abundance: NA
d_gene: NA
v_gene: TRBV25-1
j_gene: TRBJ2-5
CDR3nt: TGTGCCAGCAGTGAATATAGGGGGGGAGAGACCCAGTACTTC
CDR3aa: CASSEYRGGETQYF

len: 15
abundance: NA
d_gene: TRBD1
v_gene: TRBV6-5
j_gene: TRBJ1-3
CDR3nt: TGTGCCAGCAGTTACTCGAAGGACAGGGGCAACACCATATATTTT
CDR3aa: CASSYSKDRGNTIYF

len: 14
abundance: NA
d_gene: TRBD2
v_gene: TRBV30
j_gene: TRBJ2-5
CDR3nt: TGTGCCTGTCCTGGTGCTAGCGGCCAAGAGACCCAGTACTTC
CDR3aa: CACPGASGQETQYF

len: 14
abundance: NA
d_gene: TRBD1
v_gene: TRBV28
j_gene: TRBJ1-6
CDR3nt: TGTGCCAGCTTCACGGGGACAGGGGGCTCACCCCTCCACTTT
CDR3aa: CASFTGTGGSPLHF

len: 16
abundance: few
d_gene: NA
v_gene: TRBV7-6
j_gene: TRBJ1-6
CDR3nt: TGTGCCACTCCAAGGCACCCCAGGCCTCATAATTCACCCCTCCACTTT
CDR3aa: CATPRHPRPHNSPLHF

len: 14
abundance: NA
d_gene: TRBD1
v_gene: TRBV19
j_gene: TRBJ1-1
CDR3nt: TGTGCCAGTAATCCGGGACAGGGGCTGTTTGAAGCTTTCTTT
CDR3aa: CASNPGQGLFEAFF

len: 16
abundance: NA
d_gene: TRBD2
v_gene: TRBV6-2/TRBV6-3
j_gene: TRBJ2-7
CDR3nt: TGTGCCAGCAGTTACTCGGGTCGGGGGGGCGTCTACGAGCAGTACTTC
CDR3aa: CASSYSGRGGVYEQYF

len: 17
abundance: NA
d_gene: NA
v_gene: TRBV7-9
j_gene: TRBJ2-3
CDR3nt: TGTGCCAGCAGCCCTAATATCTCGACCGACCCCGGGGATACGCAGTATTTT
CDR3aa: CASSPNISTDPGDTQYF

len: 13
abundance: NA
d_gene: NA
v_gene: TRBV18
j_gene: TRBJ2-5
CDR3nt: TGTGCCAGCTCACCGGGGAGCAAGGAGACCCAGTACTTC
CDR3aa: CASSPGSKETQYF

len: 16
abundance: NA
d_gene: TRBD1
v_gene: TRBV18
j_gene: TRBJ1-2
CDR3nt: TGTGCCAGCTCACCCGGACAGGCGGCGATTTCTAATGGCTACACCTTC
CDR3aa: CASSPGQAAISNGYTF

len: 15
abundance: NA
d_gene: NA
v_gene: TRBV5-6
j_gene: TRBJ2-3
CDR3nt: TGTGCCAGCAGCCCGGACCGGGGGTTCACAGATACGCAGTATTTT
CDR3aa: CASSPDRGFTDTQYF

len: 15
abundance: NA
d_gene: NA
v_gene: TRBV19
j_gene: TRBJ1-5
CDR3nt: TGTGCCAGTAGTACCCAGGGCGATAGCAATCAGCCCCAGCATTTT
CDR3aa: CASSTQGDSNQPQHF

len: 15
abundance: NA
d_gene: NA
v_gene: TRBV9
j_gene: TRBJ1-4
CDR3nt: TGTGCCAGCAGCCCCCGGGGAGTATCTGGGGAAAAACTGTTTTTT
CDR3aa: CASSPRGVSGEKLFF

len: 15
abundance: NA
d_gene: NA
v_gene: TRBV15
j_gene: TRBJ1-6
CDR3nt: TGTGCCACCAGCAGAGGTCCGGCAGCGAATTCACCCCTCCACTTT
CDR3aa: CATSRGPAANSPLHF

len: 16
abundance: NA
d_gene: TRBD2
v_gene: TRBV3-1/TRBV3-2
j_gene: TRBJ2-2
CDR3nt: TGTGCCAGCAGCCGAGCGGGGGGCCGGAACACCGGGGAGCTGTTTTTT
CDR3aa: CASSRAGGRNTGELFF

len: 14
abundance: NA
d_gene: NA
v_gene: TRBV3-1/TRBV3-2
j_gene: TRBJ2-3
CDR3nt: TGTGCCAGCAGCCGAGAGTCAAGCACAGATACGCAGTATTTT
CDR3aa: CASSRESSTDTQYF

len: 18
abundance: few
d_gene: TRBD1
v_gene: TRBV7-2
j_gene: TRBJ1-5
CDR3nt: TGTGCCAGCACCAATTCAGAGCCAGGGGGCTATAACAATCAGCCCCAGCATTTT
CDR3aa: CASTNSEPGGYNNQPQHF

len: 14
abundance: NA
d_gene: NA
v_gene: TRBV30
j_gene: TRBJ1-5
CDR3nt: TGTGCCTGGAGTAGAGACAGTGGGAATCAGCCCCAGCATTTT
CDR3aa: CAWSRDSGNQPQHF

len: 15
abundance: NA
d_gene: TRBD2
v_gene: TRBV10-1
j_gene: TRBJ2-7
CDR3nt: TGCGCCAGCAGTGAGTTAGCGGGGGCCCACTACGAGCAGTACTTC
CDR3aa: CASSELAGAHYEQYF

len: 14
abundance: NA
d_gene: TRBD1
v_gene: TRBV11-3
j_gene: TRBJ1-4
CDR3nt: TGTGCCAGCAGCGAGGGACAGAATAATGAAAAACTGTTTTTT
CDR3aa: CASSEGQNNEKLFF

len: 14
abundance: NA
d_gene: TRBD1
v_gene: TRBV3-1/TRBV3-2
j_gene: TRBJ1-3
CDR3nt: TGTGCCAGCAGGGGGGACAGGACTGGAAACACCATATATTTT
CDR3aa: CASRGDRTGNTIYF

len: 16
abundance: once
d_gene: NA
v_gene: TRBV2
j_gene: TRBJ1-4
CDR3nt: TGTGCCAGCAGTCACAAGCCCAGGGATCGGAATGAAAAACTGTTTTTT
CDR3aa: CASSHKPRDRNEKLFF

len: 13
abundance: NA
d_gene: NA
v_gene: TRBV10-2
j_gene: TRBJ1-2
CDR3nt: TGCGCCGTCAGAGGGGGGGGCCACTATGGCTACACCTTC
CDR3aa: CAVRGGGHYGYTF

len: 17
abundance: NA
d_gene: NA
v_gene: TRBV27
j_gene: TRBJ1-5
CDR3nt: TGTGCCAGCAGTCCTGGGGCAGGTGAGAACCCGGCTGAGCCCCAGCATTTT
CDR3aa: CASSPGAGENPAEPQHF

len: 14
abundance: NA
d_gene: TRBD2
v_gene: TRBV19
j_gene: TRBJ2-7
CDR3nt: TGTGCCAGTAGTATTCGGGGGGGCCTTTACGAGCAGTACTTC
CDR3aa: CASSIRGGLYEQYF

len: 14
abundance: NA
d_gene: NA
v_gene: TRBV4-3
j_gene: TRBJ1-2
CDR3nt: TGCGCCAGCAGCCAAGGTACCGCCACCGGTGGCTACACCTTC
CDR3aa: CASSQGTATGGYTF

len: 13
abundance: NA
d_gene: TRBD1
v_gene: TRBV18
j_gene: TRBJ1-4
CDR3nt: TGTGCCAGCTCGCCTGACAGGGACGGAAAACTGTTTTTT
CDR3aa: CASSPDRDGKLFF

len: 14
abundance: NA
d_gene: NA
v_gene: TRBV7-8
j_gene: TRBJ1-5
CDR3nt: TGTGCCAGCAGCAGCGGGACACGCGGTCAGCCCCAGCATTTT
CDR3aa: CASSSGTRGQPQHF

len: 16
abundance: NA
d_gene: TRBD2
v_gene: TRBV4-1
j_gene: TRBJ2-2
CDR3nt: TGCGCCAGCAGCCTCAGCGGGGGGGCTGACACCGGGGAGCTGTTTTTT
CDR3aa: CASSLSGGADTGELFF

len: 14
abundance: NA
d_gene: NA
v_gene: TRBV11-3
j_gene: TRBJ1-2
CDR3nt: TGTGCCAGCAGCGCCAGTATCAGTCATTATGGCTACACCTTC
CDR3aa: CASSASISHYGYTF

len: 14
abundance: NA
d_gene: NA
v_gene: TRBV9
j_gene: TRBJ1-1
CDR3nt: TGTGCCAGCGGAGGGGCGGGGGACGACACTGAAGCTTTCTTT
CDR3aa: CASGGAGDDTEAFF

len: 12
abundance: NA
d_gene: NA
v_gene: TRBV19
j_gene: TRBJ1-2
CDR3nt: TGTGCCAGTAGTATGGCGGGGTTCGGCTACACCTTC
CDR3aa: CASSMAGFGYTF

len: 17
abundance: NA
d_gene: NA
v_gene: TRBV3-1/TRBV3-2
j_gene: TRBJ1-4
CDR3nt: TGTGCCAGCAGCCAAGATCGGGCCCCTCGGGGTGGTGAAAAACTGTTTTTT
CDR3aa: CASSQDRAPRGGEKLFF

len: 14
abundance: NA
d_gene: TRBD1
v_gene: TRBV27
j_gene: TRBJ1-1
CDR3nt: TGTGCCAGCAGTTTTTCAGACAGGGCCACTGAAGCTTTCTTT
CDR3aa: CASSFSDRATEAFF

len: 16
abundance: once
d_gene: NA
v_gene: TRBV6-5
j_gene: TRBJ1-6
CDR3nt: TGTGCCAGCAGTTCGATGAGCGTGAAGGGGAATTCACCCCTCCACTTT
CDR3aa: CASSSMSVKGNSPLHF

len: 15
abundance: NA
d_gene: TRBD1
v_gene: TRBV7-9
j_gene: TRBJ1-2
CDR3nt: TGTGCCAGCAGCTTAGATGCGGGACAGGGCTATGGCTACACCTTC
CDR3aa: CASSLDAGQGYGYTF

len: 15
abundance: NA
d_gene: NA
v_gene: TRBV6-5
j_gene: TRBJ1-1
CDR3nt: TGTGCCAGCAGGGATAGAAGAGGGGGGGTCACTGAAGCTTTCTTT
CDR3aa: CASRDRRGGVTEAFF

len: 15
abundance: NA
d_gene: NA
v_gene: TRBV19
j_gene: TRBJ2-7
CDR3nt: TGTGCCAGTAGTATGGACTCCCGAGGAGGCTACGAGCAGTACTTC
CDR3aa: CASSMDSRGGYEQYF

len: 16
abundance: NA
d_gene: NA
v_gene: TRBV7-9
j_gene: TRBJ2-2
CDR3nt: TGTGCCAGCAGCGAGATGACAGTTTCGAACACCGGGGAGCTGTTTTTT
CDR3aa: CASSEMTVSNTGELFF